This TCR beta chain was identified during a study of glioma-infiltrating T cells after dendritic cell vaccination. Study in general: Dendritic cell vaccination trial patients had either newly diagnosed or recurrent glioblastoma.

Using immunoSEQ multiplex PCR, the repertoire was profiled, and TCRdb retains in-frame clones only, with some absent. The sample has some 90,000 clones, approximately 78% seen once. V was pared by 3 bases and J by 4 bases, with 8 bases of the junction left unmatched. Looked up from germline, CDR1 is MRHNA and CDR2 is SNTAGT. This CDR3 comprises 17 residues. As for time point: after dendritic cell vaccination, including at tumor progression/relapse. The V gene is TRBV6-4, the J gene TRBJ2-1; 11 bases are a match to TRBD2. The receptor comes from a human donor with glioblastoma. Here the sequenced sample was blood, taken after dendritic cell vaccination. The DNA for the CDR3 is TGTGCCAGCAGTGATGGCTATAGCGGGAGGGATTACAATGAGCAGTTCTTC. This gives the protein CASSDGYSGRDYNEQFF.